Shown below are 9 T cell receptor beta chains from a single sample sequenced in a study of T cells in localized non-small cell lung cancer. Assay used: immunoSEQ multiplex PCR; TCRdb lists only in-frame clones, some missing. Here the sample spans some 41,000 clones, roughly nine tenths being singletons. Source: PBMCs, taken before any cancer treatment. The receptors derive from a woman aged 40 to 75 with stage II lung adenocarcinoma.

The rearrangement links TRBV20-1 to TRBJ1-1, with a possible D match to TRBD1 (6 bases). There are 11 residues in the CDR3. CDR1 and CDR2 from the germline V gene are DFQATT and SNEGSKA (reference sequence). Between the trimmed V and J ends, which lost 6 bases and 4 bases, there was a span of 9 bases. CDR3 nucleotide sequence: TGCAGTGCCCCGACAGGCACTGAAGCTTTCTTT. Protein: CSAPTGTEAFF.

The genes are TRBV9 and TRBJ2-3; D possibly uses TRBD1 or TRBD2 (5 bases each). CDR1 is SGDLS, CDR2 YYNGEE, per germline. V lost 0 bases to trimming and J lost 0 bases, with 5 bases between them. The CDR3 totals 14 residues. The CDR3 reads CASSVGGSTDTQYF. Here the CDR3 DNA reads TGTGCCAGCAGCGTAGGGGGGAGCACAGATACGCAGTATTTT.

The V and J genes are TRBV11-2 and TRBJ1-1, with D hard to call. There are 15 residues in the CDR3. The germline V gene has CDR1 SGHAT and CDR2 FQNNGV. Trimming shortened V by 6 bases and J by 2 bases, and 16 bases separated the two germline ends. The CDR3 here is CASSAKVGLNTEAFF. Written as DNA, the CDR3 is TGTGCCAGCAGTGCGAAGGTTGGGTTAAACACTGAAGCTTTCTTT.

This rearrangement joins TRBV28 to TRBJ1-4; TRBD1 matches 7 bases. Germline CDR1 and CDR2: MDHEN and SYDVKM. Losses at the gene ends were 1 base for V and 5 bases for J; bases not matched to a gene: 1. This CDR3 is built from 14 residues. CDR3 in amino acids: CASSLLGGNEKLFF. The CDR3 DNA is TGTGCCAGCAGTTTATTAGGGGGCAATGAAAAACTGTTTTTT.

V is TRBV6-1 and J is TRBJ1-2; D is possibly TRBD1 (6 bases). The CDR3 sequence is 13 residues long. The germline V gene has CDR1 MNHNS and CDR2 SASEGT. Trimming left V 8 bases short and J 5 bases short, with 15 bases between. DNA of the CDR3: TGTGCCAGCCGCAGAAGCGGACAGTATGGCTACACCTTC. Its translation is CASRRSGQYGYTF.

The chain carries TRBV5-1 and TRBJ2-1, with 10 bases fitting TRBD2. Trimming at V came to 4 bases and at J to 0 bases, leaving 4 bases not matched to a gene. Germline-derived CDR1 and CDR2 are SGHRS and YFSETQ. The CDR3 has 16 residues. DNA of the CDR3: TGCGCCAGCAGCCCAAGACTAGCGGGCTCCTACAATGAGCAGTTCTTC. This encodes CASSPRLAGSYNEQFF. The whole variable domain, filled in from reference TRBV5-1 and TRBJ2-1, reads KAGVTQTPRYLIKTRGQQVTLSCSPISGHRSVSWYQQTPGQGLQFLFEYFSETQRNKGNFPGRFSGRQFSNSRSEMNVSTLELGDSALYLCASSPRLAGSYNEQFFGPGTRLTVL.

The rearrangement joins TRBV19 to TRBJ2-7; 8 positions match TRBD1. This CDR3 has 14 amino acids. Germline values: CDR1 LNHDA, CDR2 SQIVND (reference sequence). V trimming: 6 bases; J trimming: 0 bases; junction bases outside the gene matches: 4. CDR3: CASRPDRDSYEQYF. As DNA, the CDR3 is TGTGCCAGTAGACCGGACAGGGACTCCTACGAGCAGTACTTC.

The V and J genes are TRBV7-2 and TRBJ2-5; D is perhaps TRBD1 (6 bases). The CDR3 is made up of 14 amino acids. In germline, CDR1 is SGHTA, CDR2 FQGNSA. V lost 5 bases, J lost 2 bases, and 12 bases lay in between. Written as DNA, the CDR3 is TGTGCCAGCAGCGTACAGGGTGGGCAAGAGACCCAGTACTTC. This translates into CASSVQGGQETQYF.

This clone appeared a single time. The CDR3 here is CASTKARGSGANVLTF. Here the CDR3 DNA reads TGTGCCAGTACTAAGGCTCGGGGCTCTGGGGCCAACGTCCTGACTTTC. The rearrangement uses TRBV19 and TRBJ2-6, with D possibly matching TRBD2 (5 bases). Germline V gives CDR1 LNHDA, CDR2 SQIVND (reference sequence). CDR3 length equals 16 residues. The germline V and J ends were trimmed by 7 bases and 0 bases, with 13 bases remaining between them.